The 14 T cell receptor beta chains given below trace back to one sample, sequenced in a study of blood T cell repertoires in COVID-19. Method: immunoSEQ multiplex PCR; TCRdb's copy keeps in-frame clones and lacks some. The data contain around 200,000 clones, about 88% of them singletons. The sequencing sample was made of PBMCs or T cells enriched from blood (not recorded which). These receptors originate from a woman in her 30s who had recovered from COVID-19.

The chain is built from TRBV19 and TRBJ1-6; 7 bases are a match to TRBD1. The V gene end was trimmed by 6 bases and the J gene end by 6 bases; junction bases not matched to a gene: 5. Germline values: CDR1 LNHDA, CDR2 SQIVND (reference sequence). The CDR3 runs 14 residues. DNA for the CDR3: TGTGCCAGTAGCGAAACAGGGGCTAATTCACCCCTCCACTTT. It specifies CASSETGANSPLHF.

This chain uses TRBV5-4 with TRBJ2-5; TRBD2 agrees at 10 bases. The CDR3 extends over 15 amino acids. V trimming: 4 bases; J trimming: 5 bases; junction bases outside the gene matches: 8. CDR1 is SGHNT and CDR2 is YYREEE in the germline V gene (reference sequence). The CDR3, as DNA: TGTGCCAGCAGCCACAATAGCGGGGGGTTTGAGACCCAGTACTTC. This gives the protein CASSHNSGGFETQYF.

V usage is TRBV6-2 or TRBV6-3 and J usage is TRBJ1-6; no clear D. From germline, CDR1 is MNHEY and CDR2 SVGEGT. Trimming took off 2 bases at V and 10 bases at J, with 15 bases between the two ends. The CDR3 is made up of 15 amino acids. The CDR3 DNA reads TGTGCCAGCAGTTACCCACCCAGCGGAGGCTCACCCCTCCACTTT. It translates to CASSYPPSGGSPLHF.

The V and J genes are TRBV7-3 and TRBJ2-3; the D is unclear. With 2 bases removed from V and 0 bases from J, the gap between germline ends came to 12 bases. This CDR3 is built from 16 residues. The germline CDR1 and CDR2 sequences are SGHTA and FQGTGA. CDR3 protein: CASSLVASSSTDTQYF. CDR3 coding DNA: TGTGCCAGCAGCTTAGTTGCCAGTTCTAGCACAGATACGCAGTATTTT.

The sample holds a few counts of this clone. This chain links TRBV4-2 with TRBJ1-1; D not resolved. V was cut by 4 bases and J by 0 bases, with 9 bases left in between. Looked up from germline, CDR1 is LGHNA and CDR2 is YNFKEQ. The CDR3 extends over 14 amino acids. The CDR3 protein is CASSPQEMNTEAFF. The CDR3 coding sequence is TGTGCCAGCAGCCCTCAGGAAATGAACACTGAAGCTTTCTTT.

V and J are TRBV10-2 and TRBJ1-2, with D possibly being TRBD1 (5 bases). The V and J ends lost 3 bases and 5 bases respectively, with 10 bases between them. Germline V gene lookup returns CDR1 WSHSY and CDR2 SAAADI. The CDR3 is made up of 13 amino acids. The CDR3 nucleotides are TGCGCCAGCAGTGAAGTAACAGGTTATGGCTACACCTTC. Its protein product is CASSEVTGYGYTF.

CDR3 sequence (DNA): TGTGCCAGCAGCCAACACGACCCCGGGACAGTGCAGTTCTTC. It is translated as CASSQHDPGTVQFF. The genes are TRBV14 and TRBJ2-1, with 7 positions matching TRBD1. Trimming cost V 2 bases and J 12 bases; bases outside gene matches: 10. Looked up from germline, CDR1 is SGHDN and CDR2 is FVKESK. The CDR3 runs to 14 residues.

CDR3 in DNA: TGTGCCAGCAGTGATCCGGGACAGAATAATTCACCCCTCCACTTT. This encodes CASSDPGQNNSPLHF. The chain has TRBV25-1 and TRBJ1-6, with TRBD1 matching 7 bases. The CDR3 totals 15 residues. V dropped 3 bases and J dropped 5; count of bases not matched to a gene: 4. Per germline, CDR1 MGHDK and CDR2 SYGVNS.

CDR3 in amino acids: CASSQGLLGARTYTGELFF. The DNA for the CDR3 is TGTGCCAGCAGCCAAGGTTTGTTGGGGGCCCGGACGTATACCGGGGAGCTGTTTTTT. The chain joins TRBV3-1 (or the pseudogene TRBV3-2) to TRBJ2-2; a weak D match, TRBD1 (6 bases). Looked up from germline, CDR1 is LGHDT and CDR2 is YNNKEL (reference sequence). Trimming removed 1 base from V and 5 bases from J, with 23 bases in between. This CDR3 is 19 amino acids long.

The CDR3 region is CATSRTNRGWGAFF. In DNA, the CDR3 is TGTGCCACCAGCAGGACAAACAGGGGCTGGGGTGCTTTCTTT. The V call is TRBV15, the J call TRBJ1-1, with 7 nucleotides matching TRBD1. Trimming at V came to 3 bases and at J to 11 bases, leaving 12 bases not matched to a gene. Per germline, CDR1 LNHNV and CDR2 YYDKDF (reference sequence). The CDR3 spans 14 residues.

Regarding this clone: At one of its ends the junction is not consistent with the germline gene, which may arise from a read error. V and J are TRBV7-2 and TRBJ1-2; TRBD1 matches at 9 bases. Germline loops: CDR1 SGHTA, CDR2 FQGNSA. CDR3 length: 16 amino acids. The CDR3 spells CASNLQAGTGIYGYTF. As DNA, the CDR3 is TGTGCCAGCAACTTACAGGCCGGGACAGGGATATATGGCTACACCTTC.

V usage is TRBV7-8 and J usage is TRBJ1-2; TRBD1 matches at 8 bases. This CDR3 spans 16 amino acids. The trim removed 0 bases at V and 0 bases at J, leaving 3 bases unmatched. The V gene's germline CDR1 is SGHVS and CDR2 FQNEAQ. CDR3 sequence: CASSLAGTGTNYGYTF. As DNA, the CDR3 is TGTGCCAGCAGCTTAGCCGGGACAGGAACTAACTATGGCTACACCTTC.

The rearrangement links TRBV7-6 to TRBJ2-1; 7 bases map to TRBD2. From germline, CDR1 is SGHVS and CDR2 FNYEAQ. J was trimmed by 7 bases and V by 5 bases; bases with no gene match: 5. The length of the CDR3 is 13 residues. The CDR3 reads CASSALAQNEQFF. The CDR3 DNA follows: TGTGCCAGCAGCGCACTAGCGCAGAATGAGCAGTTCTTC.

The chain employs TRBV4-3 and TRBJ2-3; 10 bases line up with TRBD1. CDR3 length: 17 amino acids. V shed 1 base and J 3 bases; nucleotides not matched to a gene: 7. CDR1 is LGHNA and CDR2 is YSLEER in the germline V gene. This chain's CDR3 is CASSQGPGTGETDTQYF. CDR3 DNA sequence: TGCGCCAGCAGCCAAGGGCCCGGGACAGGGGAGACAGATACGCAGTATTTT.